This TCR beta chain emerged from a study of beta chain features in type 1 diabetes. Overall study results and limits: The study found moderately but significantly shorter TCRB CDR3s in all four CD4+ subsets of Type 1 diabetes patients.

This clone has just a few counts. Its antigen is unidentified. This CDR3 has 11 amino acids. CDR1 is SGHDT and CDR2 is YYEEEE in the germline V gene. V lost 1 base and J 6 bases, leaving 3 bases between the germline ends. Investigators reverse transcribed all isolated RNA, so they sequenced expressed TCRB transcripts. Assay: immunoSEQ multiplex PCR; the TCRdb copy retains only in-frame clones and omits some. The table has 600,000 or so clones, 9.5% to 15% seen once. This chain joins TRBV5-6 and TRBJ2-3; D remains unclear. Sequencing input: naive CD4+ T cells from blood. This TCR derives from a man aged 30-40 years with type 1 diabetes. The CDR3 region is CASSLWDTQYF. The CDR3 DNA sequence: TGTGCCAGCAGCTTGTGGGATACGCAGTATTTT.